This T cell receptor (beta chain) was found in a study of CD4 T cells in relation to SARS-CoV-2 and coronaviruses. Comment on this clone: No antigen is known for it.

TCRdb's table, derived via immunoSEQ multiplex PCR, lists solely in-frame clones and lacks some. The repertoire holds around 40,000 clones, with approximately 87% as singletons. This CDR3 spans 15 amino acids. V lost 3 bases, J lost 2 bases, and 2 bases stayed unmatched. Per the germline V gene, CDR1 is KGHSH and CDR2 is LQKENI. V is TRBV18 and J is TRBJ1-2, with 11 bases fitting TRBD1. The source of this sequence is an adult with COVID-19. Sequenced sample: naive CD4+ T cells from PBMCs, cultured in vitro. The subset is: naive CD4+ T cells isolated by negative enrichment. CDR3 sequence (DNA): TGTGCCAGCTCACCGGGACAGGGGGGGAACTATGGCTACACCTTC. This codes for CASSPGQGGNYGYTF.